This T cell receptor beta chain derives from a study of control samples from healthy donors and cancer patients. Trimming left V 5 bases short and J 1 base short, with 11 bases between. Germline CDR1 LNHDA, CDR2 SQIVND (reference sequence). The CDR3 is made up of 14 amino acids. Measured with immunoSEQ multiplex PCR; TCRdb has only the in-frame clones, and not every one. The sample lists tens of thousands of clones, less than 95% occurring once. The sequencing sample was made of PBMCs. V usage is TRBV19 and J usage is TRBJ1-1; D call uncertain. The source of this sequence is a woman between 40 and 50 years old with head and neck cancer. The CDR3 loop is CASSQEGSNTEAFF. The CDR3 DNA reads TGTGCCAGTAGTCAGGAGGGTTCGAACACTGAAGCTTTCTTT.